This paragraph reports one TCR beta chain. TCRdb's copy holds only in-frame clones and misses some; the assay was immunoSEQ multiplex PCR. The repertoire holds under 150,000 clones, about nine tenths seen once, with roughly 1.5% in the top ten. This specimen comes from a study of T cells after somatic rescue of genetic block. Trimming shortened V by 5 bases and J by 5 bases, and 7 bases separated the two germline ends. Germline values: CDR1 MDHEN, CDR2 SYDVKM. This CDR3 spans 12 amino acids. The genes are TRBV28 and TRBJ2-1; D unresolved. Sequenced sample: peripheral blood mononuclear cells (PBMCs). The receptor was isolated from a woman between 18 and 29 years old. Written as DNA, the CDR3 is TGTGCCAGCAGTCTCCAGCACAATGAGCAGTTCTTC. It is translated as CASSLQHNEQFF.